These 29 T cell receptor beta chains came from one sample sequenced in a study of shared clonotypes between healthy human individuals. The table came from immunoSEQ multiplex PCR; TCRdb's copy has only in-frame clones and leaves some out. The sample carries fewer than 2.5 million clones, 93% recorded once. The sample taken for sequencing was naive CD4+ T cells from PBMCs. As to subset: CD45RA+ positively selected. The receptors shown here come from a man aged 18 to 30 in good health. Some clones in this sample may be carry-over from other donors' samples.

The CDR3: CASSLSAGGLTDTQYF. The CDR3 coding sequence is TGTGCCAGCAGTTTATCGGCGGGAGGGCTCACAGATACGCAGTATTTT. The gene calls are TRBV27 and TRBJ2-3, with TRBD2 matching 9 bases. The CDR3 runs to 16 residues. Germline assignment: CDR1 MNHEY and CDR2 SMNVEV (reference sequence). Losses at the gene ends were 0 bases for V and 2 bases for J; bases not matched to a gene: 3.

The rearrangement joins TRBV5-6 to TRBJ2-7, with TRBD1 as a possible D gene (6 bases). The germline CDR1 and CDR2 sequences are SGHDT and YYEEEE. This CDR3 is 15 amino acids long. V was pared by 3 bases and J by 3 bases, with 16 bases between. The CDR3 protein is CASSSRGARVYEQYF. The CDR3 region has the DNA TGTGCCAGCAGCTCCAGGGGAGCACGAGTCTACGAGCAGTACTTC.

The J gene is TRBJ2-3, the V gene TRBV2, with D perhaps TRBD2 (6 bases). Trimming shortened V by 6 bases and J by 4 bases, and 20 bases separated the two germline ends. The germline V gene has CDR1 SNHLY and CDR2 FYNNEI. The CDR3 covers 16 residues. CDR3 sequence reads: CASRGGRSIGADTQYF. The CDR3 DNA sequence: TGTGCCAGCAGGGGGGGTCGGAGTATAGGCGCAGATACGCAGTATTTT.

With regard to this clone: Within the sample, other DNA sequences also encode this same CDR3. In nucleotides, the CDR3 is TGCAGTGCCAGGAGGAGTTATGGCTACACCTTC. This translates into CSARRSYGYTF. The chain is built from TRBV20-1 and TRBJ1-2; D is ambiguous. This CDR3 region has 11 residues. Germline CDR1 is DFQATT and CDR2 is SNEGSKA (reference sequence). With 6 bases removed from V and 5 bases from J, the gap between germline ends came to 10 bases.

This chain uses TRBV11-1 with TRBJ2-1; D is unclear. Trimming cost V 4 bases and J 0 bases, with 10 bases left between them. This CDR3 is 15 amino acids long. Germline V gene lookup returns CDR1 SGHAT and CDR2 FQDESV (reference sequence). CDR3 DNA sequence: TGTGCCAGCAGCTCTAAAGGATCCTCCTACAATGAGCAGTTCTTC. Its protein product is CASSSKGSSYNEQFF.

This chain joins TRBV18 and TRBJ2-7; TRBD1 agrees at 7 bases. With V trimmed by 3 bases and J by 6 bases, 8 bases remained unmatched. This CDR3 comprises 14 residues. From germline, CDR1 is KGHSH and CDR2 LQKENI. The chain's CDR3 is CASSPGRGSGEQYF. The CDR3 DNA reads as TGTGCCAGCTCACCCGGCAGGGGGTCGGGCGAGCAGTACTTC.

The V and J genes are TRBV6-1 and TRBJ1-5; perhaps TRBD1 as D (6 bases). Germline V gene lookup returns CDR1 MNHNS and CDR2 SASEGT. The V gene lost 6 bases and the J gene lost 7 bases, with 16 bases spanning the gap. The CDR3 extends over 14 amino acids. CDR3 sequence: CASSPNRANQPQHF. CDR3 DNA: TGTGCCAGCAGCCCGAACAGGGCGAACCAGCCCCAGCATTTT.

The J gene is TRBJ1-5, the V gene TRBV2; 7 bases align to TRBD1. This CDR3 contains 13 residues. After removal of 10 bases from V and 2 bases from J, the junction contained 5 bases not matched to a gene. The germline V gene has CDR1 SNHLY and CDR2 FYNNEI. The CDR3 protein is CAIGQVGNQPQHF. CDR3 nucleotides: TGTGCCATCGGACAGGTGGGCAATCAGCCCCAGCATTTT.

This clone was found once. The chain employs TRBV15 and TRBJ2-5; tentatively, D is TRBD2 (6 bases). There are 14 residues in the CDR3. CDR1 is LNHNV and CDR2 is YYDKDF in the germline V gene (reference sequence). V gave up 0 bases and J gave up 7 bases, with 12 bases separating them. In DNA, the CDR3 is TGTGCCACCAGCAGAGACGGGGACTCAGGGACCCAGTACTTC. It translates to CATSRDGDSGTQYF.

The chain uses TRBV19 and TRBJ2-3; tentatively, D is TRBD2 (5 bases). The length of the CDR3 is 19 residues. The germline V gene encodes CDR1 LNHDA and CDR2 SQIVND (reference sequence). V lost 8 bases and J 5 bases, leaving 32 bases between the germline ends. CDR3 in amino acids: CASSTPGSSNVRGKDTQYF. The CDR3 nucleotides are TGTGCCAGTTCTACACCGGGCAGTTCCAACGTCCGGGGAAAAGATACGCAGTATTTT.

The chain couples TRBV19 to TRBJ2-3; D is undetermined. The CDR3 length is 13 residues. V dropped 5 bases and J dropped 3 bases, with 9 bases sitting between them. Germline CDR1 reads LNHDA; CDR2 reads SQIVND (reference sequence). CDR3 loop: CASSEGVTDTQYF. The DNA for the CDR3 is TGTGCCAGTAGTGAAGGAGTTACAGATACGCAGTATTTT.

V is TRBV7-8 and J is TRBJ1-5; D ambiguous. There are 12 residues in the CDR3. Germline CDR1 reads SGHVS; CDR2 reads FQNEAQ. The V end was cut by 4 bases, the J end by 9 bases, with 10 bases between. The CDR3 reads CASSSPEGPQHF. The CDR3 DNA follows: TGTGCCAGCAGCTCGCCAGAGGGGCCCCAGCATTTT. The variable domain in full, with the rest retrieved from reference TRBV7-8 and TRBJ1-5, is GAGVSQSPRYKVAKRGQDVALRCDPISGHVSLFWYQQALGQGPEFLTYFQNEAQLDKSGLPSDRFFAERPEGSVSTLKIQRTQQEDSAVYLCASSSPEGPQHFGDGTRLSIL.

This chain connects TRBV30 to TRBJ1-4; D is uncertain. CDR1 and CDR2 from the germline V gene are GTSNPN and SVGIG (reference sequence). This CDR3 is built from 13 residues. V was trimmed by 3 bases and J by 5 bases, leaving 10 bases between them. This chain's CDR3 is CAWRWQVNEKLFF. The CDR3 coding sequence is TGTGCCTGGAGGTGGCAGGTCAATGAAAAACTGTTTTTT.

The rearrangement joins TRBV28 to TRBJ2-3; a weak D match, TRBD1 (5 bases). Germline loops: CDR1 MDHEN, CDR2 SYDVKM. Trimming left V 5 bases short and J 1 base short, with 10 bases between. The CDR3 is 14 residues long. CDR3 nucleotide sequence: TGTGCCAGCAGTATCAGGGTTGGCACAGATACGCAGTATTTT. Translated, it gives CASSIRVGTDTQYF.

The rearrangement joins TRBV28 to TRBJ1-4, with D tentatively TRBD1 (6 bases). From germline, CDR1 is MDHEN and CDR2 SYDVKM. Trimming stripped 5 bases from V and 10 bases from J, with 17 bases between. The CDR3 runs to 14 residues. CDR3 nucleotide sequence: TGTGCCAGCAGTCACGGGAGGGGGTCCCGAAAACTGTTTTTT. Protein product: CASSHGRGSRKLFF.

The chain joins TRBV28 to TRBJ1-5; a possible D gene is TRBD1 (5 bases). This CDR3 is built from 16 residues. The V end was cut by 3 bases, the J end by 0 bases, with 12 bases between. From germline, CDR1 is MDHEN and CDR2 SYDVKM. CDR3: CASSLTRAYSNQPQHF. The CDR3 nucleotides read TGTGCCAGCAGTTTGACCAGGGCGTATAGCAATCAGCCCCAGCATTTT.

This chain joins TRBV19 and TRBJ1-3; no definite D call. The V and J ends lost 6 bases and 0 bases respectively, with 6 bases between them. The CDR3 has 13 residues. Germline lookup yields CDR1 LNHDA and CDR2 SQIVND (reference sequence). The CDR3 nucleotides read TGTGCCAGTAGCGTAGTCTCTGGAAACACCATATATTTT. Translation gives CASSVVSGNTIYF.

The J gene is TRBJ1-2, the V gene TRBV2; 9 nucleotides line up with TRBD1. The CDR3 spans 13 residues. Germline-derived CDR1 and CDR2 are SNHLY and FYNNEI. V shed 6 bases, J shed 8 bases, and the junction held 7 bases outside the gene matches. CDR3 DNA: TGTGCCAGCAGCCAGGGACAGGGACGAGGCTACACCTTC. Translated, it gives CASSQGQGRGYTF.

The chain recombines TRBV28 with TRBJ2-7; TRBD1 matches at 9 bases. The CDR3 has 14 amino acids. Germline assignment: CDR1 MDHEN and CDR2 SYDVKM. After removal of 5 bases from V and 5 bases from J, the junction contained 7 bases not matched to a gene. The CDR3 bases are TGTGCCAGCAGTCTACAGGGGGCGATTGACGAGCAGTACTTC. Amino acids: CASSLQGAIDEQYF.

DNA of the CDR3: TGTGCCAGCAGCTTGTTTAGCGGGATTTCCCCCCAGTACTTC. Protein product: CASSLFSGISPQYF. The rearrangement uses TRBV5-6 and TRBJ2-7; 8 bases are shared with TRBD2. The CDR3 sequence is 14 residues long. Germline trimming cut 1 base from V and 10 bases from J; bases unmatched to any gene: 10. Germline CDR1 SGHDT, CDR2 YYEEEE.

Remarks on this clone: The sample has other DNA sequences that encode this CDR3 too. This chain connects TRBV30 to TRBJ2-3; D gene uncertain. The CDR3 is made up of 11 amino acids. The ends were cut back, 3 bases at V and 4 bases at J, with 5 bases in the middle. Germline CDR1 GTSNPN, CDR2 SVGIG (reference sequence). The DNA for the CDR3 is TGTGCCTGGAGCGCGGCAGATACGCAGTATTTT. This sequence encodes CAWSAADTQYF.

The rearrangement links TRBV27 to TRBJ2-1; 12 nucleotides align to TRBD2. This CDR3 comprises 16 residues. V shed 6 bases and J 1 base; nucleotides not matched to a gene: 4. From germline, CDR1 is MNHEY and CDR2 SMNVEV (reference sequence). The CDR3 loop is CASRELAGGSYNEQFF. DNA for the CDR3: TGTGCCAGCAGGGAACTAGCGGGAGGATCCTACAATGAGCAGTTCTTC.

CDR3 amino acids: CASSSLGLPTDTQYF. The CDR3 nucleotides are TGCGCCAGCAGCTCGTTGGGACTTCCCACAGATACGCAGTATTTT. The chain is built from TRBV4-1 and TRBJ2-3, with TRBD2 as a possible D gene (6 bases). V was trimmed by 5 bases and J by 2 bases, leaving 14 bases between them. This CDR3 is built from 15 residues. Germline V gene lookup returns CDR1 MGHRA and CDR2 YSYEKL.

V gene TRBV11-2 combines with J gene TRBJ2-4; TRBD2 agrees at 9 bases. The V gene's germline CDR1 is SGHAT and CDR2 FQNNGV. This CDR3 has 14 residues. V trimming: 4 bases; J trimming: 8 bases; junction bases outside the gene matches: 6. DNA of the CDR3: TGTGCCAGCAGCTCTAGCGGGATAGGGTACATTCAGTACTTC. Residues: CASSSSGIGYIQYF.

V is TRBV27 and J is TRBJ2-7; TRBD1 is a possible D gene (5 bases). Per the germline V gene, CDR1 is MNHEY and CDR2 is SMNVEV (reference sequence). The CDR3 covers 15 residues. V was clipped by 2 bases and J by 0 bases, with 11 bases between them. The CDR3 here is CASSLQGKSSYEQYF. CDR3 nucleotide sequence: TGTGCCAGCAGTTTACAGGGCAAAAGCTCCTACGAGCAGTACTTC.

This clone appeared once. The genes are TRBV2 and TRBJ1-4; 7 bases line up with TRBD1. The CDR3 has 14 residues. The trim removed 3 bases at V and 8 bases at J, leaving 6 bases unmatched. The V gene's germline CDR1 is SNHLY and CDR2 FYNNEI. CDR3 bases: TGTGCCAGCAGTGAGACAGGGTCTAGGGAAAAACTGTTTTTT. Translation: CASSETGSREKLFF.

The V call is TRBV28, the J call TRBJ2-1; TRBD1 aligns across 7 bases. Germline V gene data show CDR1 as MDHEN and CDR2 as SYDVKM. V gave up 5 bases and J gave up 4 bases; unmatched junction bases: 11. CDR3 length equals 16 residues. CDR3 sequence: CASSPKTGRIYNEQFF. CDR3 nucleotide sequence: TGTGCCAGCAGTCCCAAGACAGGGCGCATTTACAATGAGCAGTTCTTC.

This clone was recorded only once. The chain couples TRBV6-6 to TRBJ2-7; tentative D call: TRBD1 (6 bases). The CDR3 extends over 14 amino acids. Trimming removed 5 bases from V and 1 base from J, with 12 bases in between. Per the germline V gene, CDR1 is MNHNY and CDR2 is SVGAGI (reference sequence). The CDR3 region has the DNA TGTGCCAGCAGTGTAGCTAGGGGGTCCTACGAGCAGTACTTC. Translation gives CASSVARGSYEQYF.

Worth noting for this clone: Other DNA sequences in the sample encode the same CDR3. The DNA of the CDR3 is TGCGCCAGCAGCCGGGCGGCTCAAGAGACCCAGTACTTC. This sequence encodes CASSRAAQETQYF. The chain is built from TRBV5-1 and TRBJ2-5, with D hard to call. From germline, CDR1 is SGHRS and CDR2 YFSETQ. Trimming left V 4 bases short and J 2 bases short, with 9 bases between. The CDR3 has 13 residues.